This paragraph covers one T cell receptor beta chain sequence. Antigen specificity is unknown. Germline CDR1 is SEHNR and CDR2 is FQNEAQ (reference sequence). The CDR3 covers 15 residues. V lost 2 bases, J lost 4 bases, and 14 bases lay in between. The sample originates from a study of T cell responses to AZD1222 COVID-19 vaccine. Study-wide points: The sample set comprised mostly white British donors with more females, and clonal diversity was possibly underestimated. No repertoire was sampled before or during the peak T cell response, only after it.

Profiled with immunoSEQ multiplex PCR; TCRdb holds only in-frame clones, not every one. This repertoire shows over 120,000 clones, approximately 94% found once; its top ten account for 7.5% to 9.5%. This receptor was identified in an adult in good health. The rearrangement links TRBV7-9 to TRBJ1-2, with D maybe TRBD1 (5 bases). Sequencing used peripheral blood, obtained on day 0 of AZD1222 vaccination. The CDR3 region has the DNA TGTGCCAGCAGCTTAACCTCTGGTGGGGCCTATGGCTACACCTTC. Residues: CASSLTSGGAYGYTF.